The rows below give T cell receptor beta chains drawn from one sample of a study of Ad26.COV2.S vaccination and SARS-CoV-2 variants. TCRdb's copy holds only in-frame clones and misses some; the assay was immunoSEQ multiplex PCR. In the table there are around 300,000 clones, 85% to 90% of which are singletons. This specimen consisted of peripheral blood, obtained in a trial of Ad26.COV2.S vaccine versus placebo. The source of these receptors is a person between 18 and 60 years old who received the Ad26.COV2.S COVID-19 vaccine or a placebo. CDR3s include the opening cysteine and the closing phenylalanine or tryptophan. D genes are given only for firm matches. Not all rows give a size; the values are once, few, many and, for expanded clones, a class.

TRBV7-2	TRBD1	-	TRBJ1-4	CASSLEDRGREKLFF	TGTGCCAGCAGCCTAGAGGACAGGGGACGTGAAAAACTGTTTTTT
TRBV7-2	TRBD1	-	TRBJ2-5	CASSLKGRGRLETQYF	TGTGCCAGCAGCTTAAAGGGCAGGGGGCGCTTAGAGACCCAGTACTTC
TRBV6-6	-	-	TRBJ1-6	CASSPAGSGGGSYNSPLHF	TGTGCCAGCAGTCCTGCCGGGAGCGGTGGAGGGTCCTATAATTCACCCCTCCACTTT
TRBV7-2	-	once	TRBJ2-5	CASSFAWGETQYF	TGTGCCAGCAGCTTTGCCTGGGGGGAGACCCAGTACTTC
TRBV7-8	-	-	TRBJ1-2	CASSFITGPGGYTF	TGTGCCAGCAGCTTTATTACAGGGCCAGGAGGCTACACCTTC
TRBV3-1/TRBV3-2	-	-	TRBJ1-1	CASSPFRDRGGKAFF	TGTGCCAGCAGCCCATTTAGGGATCGGGGGGGGAAAGCTTTCTTT
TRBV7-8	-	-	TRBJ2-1	CASRLTGTPSYNEQFF	TGTGCCAGCAGGCTCACCGGGACACCGTCCTACAATGAGCAGTTCTTC
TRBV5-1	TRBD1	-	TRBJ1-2	CASSWGDRGKGLSGYTF	TGCGCCAGCAGCTGGGGGGACAGGGGAAAAGGACTCTCTGGCTACACCTTC
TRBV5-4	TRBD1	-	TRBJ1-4	CASSMGQSNEKLFF	TGTGCCAGCAGCATGGGACAGAGTAATGAAAAACTGTTTTTT
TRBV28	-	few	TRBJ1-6	CASSYIRRSSYNSPLHF	TGTGCCAGCAGCTACATACGGCGGAGCTCCTATAATTCACCCCTCCACTTT
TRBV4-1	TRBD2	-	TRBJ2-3	CASSQTKGLAGTDTQYF	TGCGCCAGCAGCCAAACCAAGGGACTAGCGGGGACAGATACGCAGTATTTT
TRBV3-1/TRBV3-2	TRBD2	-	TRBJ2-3	CASSQGTSGVGGLADTQYF	TGTGCCAGCAGCCAAGGGACTAGCGGGGTGGGAGGCCTGGCAGATACGCAGTATTTT
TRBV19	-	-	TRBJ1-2	CASGQIPNYGYTF	TGTGCCAGCGGTCAAATACCTAACTATGGCTACACCTTC
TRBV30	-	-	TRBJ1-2	CAWSLIAYYGYTF	TGTGCCTGGAGTTTGATCGCCTACTATGGCTACACCTTC
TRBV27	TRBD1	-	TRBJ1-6	CASSLSGTVDYSPLHF	TGTGCCAGCAGTTTATCCGGGACAGTCGATTATTCACCCCTCCACTTT
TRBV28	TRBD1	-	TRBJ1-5	CASSLFLDRGNQPQHF	TGTGCCAGCAGTTTATTTCTGGACAGGGGCAATCAGCCCCAGCATTTT
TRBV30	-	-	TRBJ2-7	CAWSGLRSSATYEQYF	TGTGCCTGGAGTGGACTCCGGTCTAGCGCGACCTACGAGCAGTACTTC
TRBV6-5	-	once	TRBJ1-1	CASSYSGQGNTEAFF	TGTGCCAGCAGTTACTCGGGCCAGGGGAACACTGAAGCTTTCTTT
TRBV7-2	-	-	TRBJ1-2	CASSPTNYGYTF	TGTGCCAGCAGCCCTACAAACTATGGCTACACCTTC
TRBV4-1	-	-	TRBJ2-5	CASSQVRLVQGETQYF	TGCGCCAGCAGCCAAGTCCGACTAGTCCAAGGAGAGACCCAGTACTTC
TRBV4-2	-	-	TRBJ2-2	CASSQDSYRDPSLGELFF	TGTGCCAGCAGCCAAGATAGCTATCGGGACCCCAGTCTCGGGGAGCTGTTTTTT
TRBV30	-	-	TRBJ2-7	CAWSGGYGGWGYVSYEQYF	TGTGCCTGGAGTGGGGGATATGGGGGTTGGGGCTACGTCTCCTACGAGCAGTACTTC
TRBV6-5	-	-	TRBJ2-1	CASRNRGSYNEQFF	TGTGCCAGTAGGAATAGGGGTTCCTACAATGAGCAGTTCTTC
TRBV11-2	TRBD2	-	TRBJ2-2	CASSLDRLAGGDTGELFF	TGTGCCAGCAGCTTAGATCGGCTAGCGGGGGGGGACACCGGGGAGCTGTTTTTT
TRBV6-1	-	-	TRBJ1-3	CASSEGDPGNTIYF	TGTGCCAGCAGTGAAGGGGACCCTGGAAACACCATATATTTT
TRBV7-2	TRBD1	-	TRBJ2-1	CASSGTGSSYNEQFF	TGTGCCAGCAGCGGGACAGGGTCGTCCTACAATGAGCAGTTCTTC
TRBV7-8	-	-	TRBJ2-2	CASSNRDWTNTGELFF	TGTGCCAGCAGCAACCGGGACTGGACTAACACCGGGGAGCTGTTTTTT
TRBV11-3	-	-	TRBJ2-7	CASSSGPGREQYF	TGTGCCAGCAGCTCAGGCCCAGGGCGCGAGCAGTACTTC
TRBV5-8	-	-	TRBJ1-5	CASSLYGGARGQPQHF	TGTGCCAGCAGCTTGTACGGGGGGGCACGGGGTCAGCCCCAGCATTTT
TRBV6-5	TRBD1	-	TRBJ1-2	CASSLDRFSGYTF	TGTGCCAGCAGCCTGGACAGGTTTAGTGGCTACACCTTC
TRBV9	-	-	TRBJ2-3	CASSVTDGGGGTDTQYF	TGTGCCAGCAGCGTAACCGATGGAGGGGGAGGGACAGATACGCAGTATTTT
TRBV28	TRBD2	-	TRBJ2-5	CASGGDWETQYF	TGTGCCAGCGGGGGGGATTGGGAGACCCAGTACTTC
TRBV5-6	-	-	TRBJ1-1	CASSYTVNTEAFF	TGTGCCAGCAGCTATACGGTGAACACTGAAGCTTTCTTT
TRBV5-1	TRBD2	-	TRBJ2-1	CASSSRDSGRAEQFF	TGCGCCAGCAGCTCCCGGGATAGCGGGAGGGCTGAGCAGTTCTTC
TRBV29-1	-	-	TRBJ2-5	CSVGQAQETQYF	TGCAGCGTTGGACAGGCCCAAGAGACCCAGTACTTC
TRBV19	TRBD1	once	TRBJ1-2	CASTSRTGWDYGYTF	TGTGCCAGTACCTCCAGGACAGGTTGGGACTATGGCTACACCTTC
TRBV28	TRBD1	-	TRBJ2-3	CASLQQGGRDTQYF	TGTGCCAGCCTACAACAGGGGGGAAGAGATACGCAGTATTTT
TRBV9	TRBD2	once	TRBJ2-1	CASSVAGTSGGPPYNEQFF	TGTGCCAGCAGCGTAGCTGGGACTAGCGGGGGCCCTCCCTACAATGAGCAGTTCTTC
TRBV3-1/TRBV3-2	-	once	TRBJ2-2	CASSQDVNTGELFF	TGTGCCAGCAGCCAAGACGTAAACACCGGGGAGCTGTTTTTT
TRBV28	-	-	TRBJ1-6	CASSFPGNNSPLHF	TGTGCCAGCAGTTTTCCAGGGAACAATTCACCCCTCCACTTT
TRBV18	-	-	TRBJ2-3	CASSHGSTDTQYF	TGTGCCAGCTCCCACGGTAGCACAGATACGCAGTATTTT
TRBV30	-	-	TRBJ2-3	CAWSAYSDPTDTQYF	TGTGCCTGGAGTGCATACTCAGATCCGACAGATACGCAGTATTTT
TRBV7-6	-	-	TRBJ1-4	CASSLSGPATNEKLFF	TGTGCCAGCAGCTTAAGTGGCCCGGCAACTAATGAAAAACTGTTTTTT
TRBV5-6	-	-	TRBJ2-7	CASSVDQSYEQYF	TGTGCCAGCAGCGTTGACCAAAGCTACGAGCAGTACTTC
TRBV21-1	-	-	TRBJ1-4	CASWLSDRTATNEKLFF	TGTGCCAGCTGGTTGTCAGACAGAACTGCAACTAATGAAAAACTGTTTTTT
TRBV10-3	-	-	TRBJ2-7	CAISDDSGEQYF	TGTGCCATCAGTGATGACTCTGGCGAGCAGTACTTC
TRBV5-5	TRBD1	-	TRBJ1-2	CASSWWTGDGYTF	TGTGCCAGCAGCTGGTGGACAGGGGACGGCTACACCTTC
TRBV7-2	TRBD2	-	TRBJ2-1	CASSAGTSGGEEQFF	TGTGCCAGCAGCGCCGGGACTAGCGGGGGGGAAGAGCAGTTCTTC
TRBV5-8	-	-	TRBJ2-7	CASSLVYEQYF	TGTGCCAGCAGCTTGGTATACGAGCAGTACTTC
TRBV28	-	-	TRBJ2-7	CASSLSDYEQYF	TGTGCCAGCAGTTTATCAGACTACGAGCAGTACTTC
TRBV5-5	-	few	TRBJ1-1	CASSVREVNTEAFF	TGTGCCAGCAGCGTCAGGGAGGTGAACACTGAAGCTTTCTTT
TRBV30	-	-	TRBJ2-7	CAWSVWGSSYEQYF	TGTGCCTGGAGTGTATGGGGGAGCTCCTACGAGCAGTACTTC
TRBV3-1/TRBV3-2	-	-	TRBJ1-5	CASSQDQGQPQHF	TGTGCCAGCAGCCAAGACCAAGGACAGCCCCAGCATTTT
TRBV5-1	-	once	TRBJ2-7	CASRGPSSYEQYF	TGCGCCAGCAGGGGGCCTTCTTCCTACGAGCAGTACTTC
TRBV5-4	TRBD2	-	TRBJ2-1	CASSWTSGGPSYNEQFF	TGTGCCAGCAGCTGGACTAGCGGGGGGCCCTCCTACAATGAGCAGTTCTTC
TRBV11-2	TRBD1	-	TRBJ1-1	CASSRRQGVNTEAFF	TGTGCCAGCAGCCGCAGACAGGGGGTGAACACTGAAGCTTTCTTT